These 23 T cell receptor beta chains came from one sample sequenced in a study of CD8 T cells in Susac syndrome. RNA amounts of about 0.5 to 1 ug underwent reverse transcription with random hexamers. In TCRdb, the immunoSEQ multiplex PCR reads were re-called with MiXCR into one record per CDR3 protein. The sample yields around 200,000 distinct CDR3 sequences, approximately 95% seen once. What was sequenced was CD8+ T cells from PBMCs. These TCRs come from a human donor with Susac syndrome.

The CDR3 DNA reads TGTGCCAGCAGCTTACTAGCGCCAGCCTACAATGAGCAGTTCTTC. Translated: CASSLLAPAYNEQFF. This rearrangement joins TRBV7-9 to TRBJ2-1, with D possibly matching TRBD2 (6 bases). The CDR3 contains 15 residues. The V gene's germline CDR1 is SEHNR and CDR2 FQNEAQ (reference sequence). The ends were cut back, 2 bases at V and 2 bases at J, with 10 bases in the middle.

This sequence joins TRBV7-9 and TRBJ2-2, with D maybe TRBD1 (6 bases). Deletions cut 4 bases from V and 7 bases from J, with 13 bases between. CDR1 is SEHNR and CDR2 is FQNEAQ in the germline V gene (reference sequence). The length of the CDR3 is 14 residues. CDR3 protein: CASSSGERNGELFF. CDR3 nucleotide sequence: TGTGCCAGCAGCTCAGGGGAAAGAAACGGGGAGCTGTTTTTT.

The rearrangement links TRBV7-6 to TRBJ2-1; 10 bases fit TRBD2. The CDR3 length is 17 residues. The V gene's germline CDR1 is SGHVS and CDR2 FNYEAQ. Trimming cost V 3 bases and J 9 bases; bases outside gene matches: 14. The CDR3 nucleotides are TGTGCCAGCAGCTTGCCACCGGGACTAGCGACCTCAACTGAGCAGTTCTTC. It specifies CASSLPPGLATSTEQFF.

This chain links TRBV20-1 with TRBJ2-6; D is ambiguous. The V end was cut by 3 bases, the J end by 4 bases, with 10 bases between. In germline, CDR1 is DFQATT, CDR2 SNEGSKA (reference sequence). The CDR3 loop spans 14 amino acids. CDR3 residues: CSARVDTGANVLTF. Written as DNA, the CDR3 is TGCAGTGCTAGGGTCGACACCGGGGCCAACGTCCTGACTTTC.

The V gene is TRBV28, the J gene TRBJ2-7; 12 bases agree with TRBD2. This CDR3 contains 16 residues. V lost 3 bases and J lost 1; bases outside the gene matches: 4. Germline CDR1 MDHEN, CDR2 SYDVKM. CDR3 bases: TGTGCCAGCAGTTTCGGGACTAGCGGGTTTTCCTACGAGCAGTACTTC. Amino acid sequence: CASSFGTSGFSYEQYF.

The chain has TRBV6-6 and TRBJ2-7; 16 nucleotides match TRBD2. This CDR3 has 16 amino acids. In germline, CDR1 is MNHNY, CDR2 SVGAGI (reference sequence). J was trimmed by 6 bases and V by 7 bases; bases with no gene match: 9. Here the CDR3 DNA reads TGTGCCAGCAATCCTGGGACTAGCGGGGGGGCAAGCGAGCAGTACTTC. Translating it yields CASNPGTSGGASEQYF.

This clonotype has just one count. The chain couples TRBV5-1 to TRBJ2-1; 10 bases line up with TRBD2. Germline CDR1 SGHRS, CDR2 YFSETQ. The CDR3 runs to 16 residues. V shed 0 bases and J 2 bases; nucleotides not matched to a gene: 2. CDR3 in amino acids: CASSLERGGAYNEQFF. The CDR3 nucleotides are TGCGCCAGCAGCTTGGAGCGGGGGGGCGCCTACAATGAGCAGTTCTTC.

This clonotype has only one observation. V usage is TRBV30 and J usage is TRBJ2-2, with D perhaps matching TRBD2 (6 bases). CDR1 GTSNPN and CDR2 SVGIG come from the germline V gene (reference sequence). The CDR3 is made up of 17 amino acids. Trimming pared 4 bases from V and 0 bases from J, leaving 18 bases between. The CDR3 loop is CAWINFGGEPNTGELFF. CDR3 bases: TGTGCCTGGATCAATTTTGGCGGGGAGCCGAACACCGGGGAGCTGTTTTTT.

This chain joins TRBV9 and TRBJ1-2; 9 bases fit TRBD1. J gave up 7 bases and V 3 bases, and 4 bases lay outside the gene matches. Germline V lookup: CDR1 SGDLS, CDR2 YYNGEE. The CDR3 runs to 13 residues. As DNA, the CDR3 is TGTGCCAGCAGCGCGACAGGGGGGGGTGGCTACACCTTC. This sequence encodes CASSATGGGGYTF.

The chain is built from TRBV14 and TRBJ2-5, with 10 positions matching TRBD2. Germline CDR1 is SGHDN and CDR2 is FVKESK. This CDR3 has 17 residues. The J segment lost 4 bases and the V segment lost 0 bases, leaving 8 bases of the junction unmatched. The CDR3 here is CASSQDRTSGLRETQYF. The CDR3 DNA reads as TGTGCCAGCAGCCAAGATAGGACTAGCGGACTTCGAGAGACCCAGTACTTC. Looking up the rest from reference TRBV14 and TRBJ2-5 gives the full variable domain: EAGVTQFPSHSVIEKGQTVTLRCDPISGHDNLYWYRRVMGKEIKFLLHFVKESKQDESGMPNNRFLAERTGGTYSTLKVQPAELEDSGVYFCASSQDRTSGLRETQYFGPGTRLLVL.

This clonotype was observed once. This chain uses TRBV5-1 with TRBJ1-1; D is unclear. The CDR3 is 15 amino acids. Germline V gene data show CDR1 as SGHRS and CDR2 as YFSETQ. Trimming shortened V by 4 bases and J by 4 bases, and 17 bases separated the two germline ends. The CDR3 sequence is CASSTGPGEGTEAFF. The CDR3 nucleotides read TGCGCCAGCAGCACTGGACCGGGTGAGGGCACTGAAGCTTTCTTT.

V gene TRBV23-1 combines with J gene TRBJ2-7, with 10 bases identical to TRBD1. TRBV23-1 is labeled an ORF, and its function is uncertain. The V segment lost 3 bases and the J segment 3 bases; nucleotides outside the gene matches: 17. This CDR3 spans 19 amino acids. DNA of the CDR3: TGCGCCAGCAGTCACGCCCGAGGGGACAGGGGACTCTCAAGCTACGAGCAGTACTTC. Translated: CASSHARGDRGLSSYEQYF.

The chain employs TRBV20-1 and TRBJ1-1, with a tentative D call TRBD1 (5 bases). The CDR3 length is 14 residues. CDR1 DFQATT and CDR2 SNEGSKA come from the germline V gene (reference sequence). V lost 5 bases to trimming and J lost 1 base, with 14 bases between them. Here the CDR3 reads CSASRQLPNTEAFF. The CDR3 nucleotides read TGCAGTGCTTCGAGACAGCTACCGAACACTGAAGCTTTCTTT.

The rearrangement links TRBV29-1 to TRBJ1-1; no clear D gene. Germline V gene data show CDR1 as SQVTM and CDR2 as ANQGSEA. V was clipped by 1 base and J by 2 bases, with 5 bases between them. The CDR3 is 12 amino acids. For the CDR3, the DNA is TGCAGCGTTGAAGGGGATAACACTGAAGCTTTCTTT. It is translated as CSVEGDNTEAFF.

The chain has TRBV6-1 and TRBJ2-5; D may be TRBD1 (6 bases). The V end was cut by 7 bases, the J end by 3 bases, with 21 bases between. The CDR3 covers 16 residues. Germline V gives CDR1 MNHNS, CDR2 SASEGT. The CDR3 DNA reads TGTGCCAGCACCGGGCACCTAGGGGGTACAAAAGAGACCCAGTACTTC. It translates to CASTGHLGGTKETQYF.

CDR3: CSARLAASTDTQYF. DNA of the CDR3: TGCAGTGCTCGTCTAGCGGCCAGCACAGATACGCAGTATTTT. The gene calls are TRBV20-1 and TRBJ2-3; 7 bases are shared with TRBD2. V was pared by 5 bases and J by 0 bases, with 5 bases of the junction left unmatched. Germline V gives CDR1 DFQATT, CDR2 SNEGSKA (reference sequence). The CDR3 consists of 14 residues.

The chain is built from TRBV5-1 and TRBJ1-2, with TRBD1 as a possible D gene (6 bases). Germline values: CDR1 SGHRS, CDR2 YFSETQ. The CDR3 sequence is 16 residues long. Trimming took 0 bases from V and 4 from J, leaving 16 bases between them. The CDR3 coding sequence is TGCGCCAGCAGCTTGGTGTGGGGAGACAGGACCTATGGCTACACCTTC. Translation: CASSLVWGDRTYGYTF.

The chain is built from TRBV28 and TRBJ2-7; possible D gene TRBD2, 6 bases. The V and J ends lost 5 bases and 6 bases respectively, with 26 bases between them. The CDR3 totals 17 residues. Germline V gene sequence: CDR1 MDHEN, CDR2 SYDVKM. CDR3 nucleotides: TGTGCCAGCAGTCTGACGGGACTCACCCAACCCGGCGGCGAGCAGTACTTC. Translation: CASSLTGLTQPGGEQYF. Full variable domain (remainder filled in from reference TRBV28 and TRBJ2-7): DVKVTQSSRYLVKRTGEKVFLECVQDMDHENMFWYRQDPGLGLRLIYFSYDVKMKEKGDIPEGYSVSREKKERFSLILESASTNQTSMYLCASSLTGLTQPGGEQYFGPGTRLTVT.

J is TRBJ2-5 and V is TRBV7-6, with 7 bases matching TRBD1. Germline V CDR1 and CDR2: SGHVS, FNYEAQ. CDR3 length: 16 residues. V was clipped by 4 bases and J by 5 bases; unmatched bases: 13. The CDR3 here is CASSSLSAGGQETQYF. CDR3 nucleotides: TGTGCCAGCAGCTCCCTGTCGGCAGGGGGTCAGGAGACCCAGTACTTC.

The V and J genes are TRBV11-2 and TRBJ1-1; a weak D match, TRBD1 (5 bases). Trimming cost V 1 base and J 5 bases, with 11 bases left between them. Germline V gene lookup returns CDR1 SGHAT and CDR2 FQNNGV. The CDR3 length is 14 residues. CDR3 in amino acids: CASSLVGGSTEAFF. The CDR3 DNA reads TGTGCCAGCAGCTTAGTGGGGGGAAGTACTGAAGCTTTCTTT.

This chain connects TRBV14 to TRBJ2-5; D possibly matches TRBD1 or TRBD2 (5 bases each). Germline CDR1 and CDR2: SGHDN and FVKESK. The CDR3 is 14 residues long. Trimming left V 5 bases short and J 5 bases short, with 15 bases between. The CDR3 loop is CASSALMWGETQYF. CDR3 DNA: TGTGCCAGCAGCGCCCTAATGTGGGGGGAGACCCAGTACTTC.

The table lists this clonotype with a count of one. The chain couples TRBV29-1 to TRBJ1-2; 11 nucleotides align to TRBD1. Germline CDR1 SQVTM, CDR2 ANQGSEA. The length of the CDR3 is 14 residues. V shed 3 bases, J shed 5 bases, and the junction held 5 bases outside the gene matches. This CDR3 is CSVEGQGGFYGYTF. CDR3 coding DNA: TGCAGCGTTGAGGGACAGGGGGGTTTTTATGGCTACACCTTC.

The V call is TRBV11-2, the J call TRBJ2-7; D is uncertain. V was trimmed by 1 base and J by 3 bases, leaving 10 bases between them. This CDR3 comprises 14 residues. The germline V gene encodes CDR1 SGHAT and CDR2 FQNNGV. Here the CDR3 DNA reads TGTGCCAGCAGCTTAGCTGATACAAGCTACGAGCAGTACTTC. This gives the protein CASSLADTSYEQYF.